These 31 T cell receptor beta chains were sequenced from one sample in a study of blood T cell repertoires in COVID-19. TCRdb's copy holds only in-frame clones and misses some; the assay was immunoSEQ multiplex PCR. The data show 110,000 or so clones, around nine tenths seen once. Material for sequencing was peripheral blood. The receptor source for this set is a woman between 65 and 79 years old who had recovered from COVID-19.

This clone has just one count. The V gene is TRBV10-1, the J gene TRBJ2-5, with 7 positions matching TRBD1. The V gene's germline CDR1 is WNHNN and CDR2 SYGVQD (reference sequence). The ends lost 10 bases at V and 3 bases at J; junction bases unmatched: 11. The CDR3 sequence is 14 residues long. In DNA form, the CDR3 reads TGCGCCATCAGACCGGGACAGAGGAAAGAGACCCAGTACTTC. This gives the protein CAIRPGQRKETQYF.

V gene TRBV2 combines with J gene TRBJ2-1; perhaps TRBD2 as D (7 bases). There are 16 residues in the CDR3. V lost 0 bases and J lost 2, with 11 bases in between. CDR1 SNHLY and CDR2 FYNNEI come from the germline V gene. The CDR3 is CASSEAPGGAYNEQFF. CDR3 DNA: TGTGCCAGCAGTGAAGCCCCGGGGGGCGCCTACAATGAGCAGTTCTTC.

This rearrangement joins TRBV5-6 to TRBJ1-2, with no clear D. V shed 0 bases and J shed 9 bases, with 6 bases lying between them. This CDR3 comprises 11 residues. Germline values: CDR1 SGHDT, CDR2 YYEEEE. This chain's CDR3 is CASSLGHRYTF. Written as DNA, the CDR3 is TGTGCCAGCAGCTTGGGTCATCGCTACACCTTC.

The count of this clone is one. The chain links TRBV29-1 to TRBJ1-2; TRBD1 matches at 7 bases. The V gene end was trimmed by 4 bases and the J gene end by 7 bases; junction bases not matched to a gene: 6. The CDR3 runs to 12 residues. Germline CDR1 is SQVTM and CDR2 is ANQGSEA. CDR3 coding DNA: TGCAGCGTTGGAGGACAGGCAAGTGGCTACACCTTC. As protein: CSVGGQASGYTF.

The sample holds one count of this clone. V and J are TRBV6-2 or TRBV6-3 and TRBJ2-7; D is perhaps TRBD2 (5 bases). This CDR3 comprises 12 residues. The V gene lost 5 bases and the J gene lost 4 bases, with 9 bases spanning the gap. Germline V CDR1 and CDR2: MNHEY, SVGEGT. This CDR3 reads CASSPGGYEQYF. The CDR3 DNA sequence: TGTGCCAGCAGTCCCGGCGGGTACGAGCAGTACTTC.

This chain uses TRBV18 with TRBJ1-4; 9 bases line up with TRBD1. CDR3 length equals 17 residues. Germline loops: CDR1 KGHSH, CDR2 LQKENI. Unmatched junction bases numbered 10, after V lost 6 bases and J lost 2 bases. CDR3 sequence: CASSFTGGVRTNEKLFF. The CDR3 bases are TGTGCCAGCTCGTTCACAGGGGGCGTTCGCACTAATGAAAAACTGTTTTTT.

The V and J genes are TRBV4-1 and TRBJ2-1; TRBD2 aligns across 8 bases. The V gene end was trimmed by 0 bases and the J gene end by 4 bases; junction bases not matched to a gene: 11. This CDR3 spans 18 amino acids. Germline CDR1 MGHRA, CDR2 YSYEKL. The CDR3 sequence: CASSQDIFSQREYNEQFF. CDR3 in DNA: TGCGCCAGCAGCCAAGATATCTTTTCACAGCGGGAGTACAATGAGCAGTTCTTC.

DNA for the CDR3: TGTGCCAGCAGCTCCGGACTAGCTTACAATGAGCAGTTCTTC. Amino acid sequence: CASSSGLAYNEQFF. The chain carries TRBV7-3 and TRBJ2-1; 8 bases map to TRBD2. This CDR3 is built from 14 residues. CDR1 is SGHTA and CDR2 is FQGTGA in the germline V gene. With V trimmed by 4 bases and J by 4 bases, 3 bases remained unmatched.

The chain combines TRBV28 with TRBJ1-2; possibly TRBD1 for D (5 bases). The CDR3 is 13 residues long. Germline V gene sequence: CDR1 MDHEN, CDR2 SYDVKM. V lost 1 base and J 8 bases, leaving 11 bases between the germline ends. CDR3 amino acids: CASSLFSAGGYTF. The CDR3 region has the DNA TGTGCCAGCAGTTTATTCAGTGCAGGGGGCTACACCTTC.

This chain connects TRBV29-1 to TRBJ1-1; 7 bases match TRBD1. V gave up 3 bases and J gave up 2 bases; unmatched junction bases: 6. Germline V gene sequence: CDR1 SQVTM, CDR2 ANQGSEA. This CDR3 has 14 amino acids. DNA for the CDR3: TGCAGCGTTGACCCGGGACAGTTTAACACTGAAGCTTTCTTT. It yields the protein CSVDPGQFNTEAFF.

The chain has TRBV11-1 and TRBJ1-1, with D tentatively TRBD1 (5 bases). The CDR3 is 14 amino acids. The germline CDR1 and CDR2 sequences are SGHAT and FQDESV (reference sequence). Trimming shortened V by 7 bases and J by 0 bases, and 12 bases separated the two germline ends. As DNA, the CDR3 is TGTGCCAGCATGGAAGACAGAGTGAACACTGAAGCTTTCTTT. This encodes CASMEDRVNTEAFF.

J is TRBJ1-2 and V is TRBV7-9; 10 bases align to TRBD1. This CDR3 spans 14 amino acids. The V gene end was trimmed by 3 bases and the J gene end by 8 bases; junction bases not matched to a gene: 6. CDR1 and CDR2 from the germline V gene are SEHNR and FQNEAQ (reference sequence). The CDR3 protein is CASSFGTGASGYTF. The CDR3 DNA reads as TGTGCCAGCAGCTTTGGGACAGGGGCCTCGGGCTACACCTTC.

The genes are TRBV19 and TRBJ2-2, with 12 bases fitting TRBD2. CDR1 and CDR2 (germline): LNHDA, SQIVND (reference sequence). The CDR3 is made up of 19 amino acids. V lost 4 bases to trimming and J lost 4 bases; unmatched junction nucleotides: 13. The CDR3 sequence: CASSTPLAGGRGVTGELFF. CDR3 sequence (DNA): TGTGCCAGTAGTACCCCTCTAGCGGGAGGGCGAGGTGTCACCGGGGAGCTGTTTTTT.

The chain links TRBV19 to TRBJ1-5; D might be TRBD1 (5 bases). V shed 8 bases and J shed 2 bases, with 7 bases lying between them. Germline CDR1 is LNHDA and CDR2 is SQIVND (reference sequence). The CDR3 has 12 amino acids. The CDR3 sequence is CASWGGNQPQHF. The CDR3 DNA reads TGTGCCAGTTGGGGGGGCAATCAGCCCCAGCATTTT.

The genes are TRBV2 and TRBJ1-2; 11 positions agree with TRBD1. CDR1 SNHLY and CDR2 FYNNEI come from the germline V gene. The length of the CDR3 is 15 residues. V was pared by 4 bases and J by 3 bases, with 4 bases of the junction left unmatched. The CDR3 loop reads CASSGTGGADYGYTF. CDR3 in DNA: TGTGCCAGCAGTGGGACAGGGGGCGCGGACTATGGCTACACCTTC.

The chain uses TRBV7-2 and TRBJ1-5; no firm D call. Germline V CDR1 and CDR2: SGHTA, FQGNSA. The CDR3 covers 15 residues. V lost 1 base to trimming and J lost 0 bases, with 7 bases between them. The CDR3 region has the DNA TGTGCCAGCAGCTTAGTTTCCCATAGCAATCAGCCCCAGCATTTT. This encodes CASSLVSHSNQPQHF.

The chain uses TRBV4-2 and TRBJ2-5, with 8 nucleotides matching TRBD1. There are 16 residues in the CDR3. V shed 3 bases, J shed 4 bases, and the junction held 10 bases outside the gene matches. Germline CDR1 and CDR2: LGHNA and YNFKEQ. The CDR3 nucleotides are TGTGCCAGCAGCCAGGAGACAGGGGCAACCGGAGAGACCCAGTACTTC. Translating gives CASSQETGATGETQYF.

In its sample, this clone was seen once. The rearrangement uses TRBV7-9 and TRBJ1-6; TRBD1 might be the D (5 bases). The CDR3 sequence is 16 residues long. V was pared by 2 bases and J by 7 bases, with 15 bases between. Germline V gives CDR1 SEHNR, CDR2 FQNEAQ (reference sequence). The CDR3 reads CASSLLGPTRNSPLHF. DNA for the CDR3: TGTGCCAGCAGCTTATTGGGGCCTACCCGCAATTCACCCCTCCACTTT.

The rearrangement links TRBV7-9 to TRBJ1-6; tentative D call: TRBD1 (6 bases). The germline CDR1 and CDR2 sequences are SEHNR and FQNEAQ (reference sequence). This CDR3 has 14 amino acids. Deletions cut 5 bases from V and 9 bases from J, with 14 bases between. CDR3 protein: CASSLGTSGSPLHF. DNA of the CDR3: TGTGCCAGCAGCCTCGGGACAAGCGGTTCACCCCTCCACTTT. Full variable domain (missing parts from reference TRBV7-9 and TRBJ1-6): DTGVSQNPRHKITKRGQNVTFRCDPISEHNRLYWYRQTLGQGPEFLTYFQNEAQLEKSRLLSDRFSAERPKGSFSTLEIQRTEQGDSAMYLCASSLGTSGSPLHFGNGTRLTVT.

This chain joins TRBV7-2 and TRBJ1-2, with 7 bases fitting TRBD1. The V and J ends lost 2 bases and 6 bases, in that order; junction bases with no gene match: 0. Germline V lookup: CDR1 SGHTA, CDR2 FQGNSA. The CDR3 runs to 12 residues. DNA for the CDR3: TGTGCCAGCAGCTTAACAGGGGATGGCTACACCTTC. This gives the protein CASSLTGDGYTF.

The chain carries TRBV7-2 and TRBJ1-6, with 7 bases fitting TRBD1. The junction had 1 base not matched to a gene; V was cut back by 5 bases and J by 0 bases. The germline V gene has CDR1 SGHTA and CDR2 FQGNSA. This CDR3 is built from 15 residues. The CDR3 loop reads CASSRDSSYNSPLHF. As DNA, the CDR3 is TGTGCCAGCAGCCGGGACAGCTCCTATAATTCACCCCTCCACTTT.

This clone was picked up a small number of times. The J gene is TRBJ1-1, the V gene TRBV6-5, with D maybe TRBD1 (5 bases). In germline, CDR1 is MNHEY, CDR2 SVGAGI. The CDR3 extends over 14 amino acids. Trimming took off 6 bases at V and 5 bases at J, with 16 bases between the two ends. The CDR3 protein is CASSSLGGGTEAFF. CDR3 sequence (DNA): TGTGCCAGCAGCTCCCTGGGGGGAGGGACTGAAGCTTTCTTT.

The V and J genes are TRBV24-1 and TRBJ2-3; TRBD2 agrees at 7 bases. V shed 5 bases and J 2 bases; nucleotides not matched to a gene: 3. The CDR3 loop spans 14 amino acids. Germline V CDR1 and CDR2: KGHDR, SFDVKD. The CDR3 sequence: CATSVGRLTDTQYF. CDR3 DNA sequence: TGTGCCACCAGTGTCGGGAGGCTCACAGATACGCAGTATTTT.

This clone was picked up a small number of times. J is TRBJ2-3 and V is TRBV10-1; no clear D gene. V lost 0 bases, J lost 4 bases, and 8 bases lay in between. This CDR3 has 14 amino acids. The germline CDR1 and CDR2 sequences are WNHNN and SYGVQD (reference sequence). The CDR3, as DNA: TGCGCCAGCAGTGAGTCCAGAATTCCAGATACGCAGTATTTT. It specifies CASSESRIPDTQYF.

The chain carries TRBV6-2 or TRBV6-3 and TRBJ1-1, with 9 nucleotides matching TRBD1. The germline gives CDR1 MNHEY, CDR2 SVGEGT. Trimming took 4 bases from V and 8 from J; bases not matched to a gene: 8. The CDR3 spans 14 residues. In DNA form, the CDR3 reads TGTGCCAGCAGTTCGAATACCGGGACAGGGGAAGCTTTCTTT. Amino acid sequence: CASSSNTGTGEAFF.

In its sample, this clone was seen once. The V call is TRBV30, the J call TRBJ1-6; unclear D gene. The CDR3 loop spans 13 amino acids. V dropped 3 bases and J dropped 13 bases, with 16 bases sitting between them. Germline V lookup: CDR1 GTSNPN, CDR2 SVGIG (reference sequence). The CDR3 spells CAWSRSPGPPLHF. DNA for the CDR3: TGTGCCTGGAGCCGATCCCCGGGTCCCCCCCTCCACTTT.

The chain joins TRBV28 to TRBJ1-5; TRBD1 matches at 10 bases. This CDR3 contains 15 residues. The V gene's germline CDR1 is MDHEN and CDR2 SYDVKM. V shed 5 bases, J shed 6 bases, and the junction held 7 bases outside the gene matches. The CDR3 coding sequence is TGTGCCAGCAGTCGAAGGACAGGGGGAGGTCAGCCCCAGCATTTT. Protein sequence: CASSRRTGGGQPQHF.

The rearrangement uses TRBV7-9 and TRBJ2-3; D possibly corresponds to TRBD1 (5 bases). Germline CDR1 reads SEHNR; CDR2 reads FQNEAQ (reference sequence). V was trimmed by 3 bases and J by 4 bases, leaving 11 bases between them. The CDR3 runs to 14 residues. The CDR3 loop is CASSFGRGADTQYF. CDR3 nucleotides: TGTGCCAGCAGCTTTGGAAGGGGTGCAGATACGCAGTATTTT.

The chain employs TRBV5-6 and TRBJ2-1; 11 nucleotides agree with TRBD2. The CDR3 is made up of 16 amino acids. CDR1 and CDR2 from the germline V gene are SGHDT and YYEEEE. V lost 0 bases to trimming and J lost 9 bases; unmatched junction nucleotides: 8. CDR3 DNA: TGTGCCAGCAGCTTGGAACTAGCGGGAGCTAGTGGTGAGCAGTTCTTC. Amino acid sequence: CASSLELAGASGEQFF.

This chain connects TRBV3-1 (or the pseudogene TRBV3-2) to TRBJ2-7; D unclear. Trimming shortened V by 0 bases and J by 3 bases, and 9 bases separated the two germline ends. In germline, CDR1 is LGHDT, CDR2 YNNKEL (reference sequence). The CDR3 has 14 amino acids. This CDR3 reads CASSQDITGYEQYF. CDR3 DNA: TGTGCCAGCAGCCAAGATATCACGGGCTACGAGCAGTACTTC.

V is TRBV7-2 and J is TRBJ1-1; 7 bases fit TRBD1. Per the germline V gene, CDR1 is SGHTA and CDR2 is FQGNSA. V shed 5 bases, J shed 7 bases, and the junction held 7 bases outside the gene matches. The CDR3 spans 13 residues. The CDR3 protein is CASSLRGKGEAFF. The CDR3 region has the DNA TGTGCCAGCAGCCTCAGGGGGAAAGGTGAAGCTTTCTTT.